This T cell receptor (beta chain) was identified during a study of vaccination effects on CD4 cells after COVID-19. Study-wide results and caveats: Infection-derived and vaccine-derived clones contracted markedly late after vaccination.

Pools of viral peptides were used by the ViraFEST assay to expand antigen-specific CD4+ T cells ahead of sequencing. Isolating CD4+ T cells followed approximately nine days of culture. Recipients of the vaccine had no prior SARS-CoV-2 infection and negative nucleocapsid antibodies. With around 9.4 ug/ml peptides and around 9.6 IU/ml IL-2, fewer than 2.5 million PBMC per well were cultured. Days 3 and 7 were when half the medium was replaced with IL-2 medium. As regards this clone: What it recognizes is unknown. Other DNA sequences from this sample encode an identical CDR3 as well.

TCRdb's copy holds only in-frame clones and misses some; the assay was immunoSEQ multiplex PCR. The sample lists tens of thousands of clones, 73% seen once, with more than 25% in the top ten. The CDR3 runs to 15 residues. Germline V gene sequence: CDR1 LGHDT, CDR2 YNNKEL (reference sequence). The V segment lost 6 bases and the J segment 2 bases; nucleotides outside the gene matches: 5. The source material was CD4+ T cells from PBMCs cultured with HCoV-OC43 spike peptides, sampled before COVID-19 vaccination. Subset given: HCoV-OC43 spike overlapping peptide pool stimulation. This TCR was recovered from a human donor who received a COVID-19 vaccine. This chain uses TRBV3-1 (or the pseudogene TRBV3-2) with TRBJ1-3; 9 bases match TRBD1. The CDR3 DNA reads TGTGCCAGCAGTCAAACAGGGGGCCCTGGAAACACCATATATTTT. This codes for CASSQTGGPGNTIYF.